Sequencing of this T cell receptor beta chain was carried out in a study of blood T cell repertoires in COVID-19. The wider study: The analysed material was cDNA or gDNA that came from T cells, B-cell-depleted T cells, or PBMCs.

The assay was immunoSEQ multiplex PCR, and TCRdb's table has in-frame clones only and misses some. The sample has about 200,000 clones, roughly nine tenths seen once. Germline-derived CDR1 and CDR2 are SGHTA and FQGNSA. The CDR3 is 13 amino acids. Trimming pared 3 bases from V and 5 bases from J, leaving 11 bases between. Cohorts were assigned according to the clinical history that participants reported. The chain links TRBV7-2 to TRBJ2-7; D unresolved. Input material: PBMCs or T cells enriched from blood (not recorded which). This receptor was obtained from a woman aged 40 to 49 in a cohort exposed to, infected with or recovered from COVID-19 (not recorded which). The CDR3 spells CASSFAGTNEQYF. As DNA, the CDR3 is TGTGCCAGCAGCTTCGCAGGTACGAACGAGCAGTACTTC.